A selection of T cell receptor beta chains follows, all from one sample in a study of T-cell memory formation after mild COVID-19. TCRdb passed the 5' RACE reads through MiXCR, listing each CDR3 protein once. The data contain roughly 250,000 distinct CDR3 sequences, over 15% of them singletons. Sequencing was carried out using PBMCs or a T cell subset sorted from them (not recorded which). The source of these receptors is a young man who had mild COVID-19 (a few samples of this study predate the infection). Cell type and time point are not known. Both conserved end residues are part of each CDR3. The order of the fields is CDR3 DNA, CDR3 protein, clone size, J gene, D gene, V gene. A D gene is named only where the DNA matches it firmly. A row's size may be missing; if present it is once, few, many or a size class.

TGTGCCAGCAGGCCAGGGGTCCCTCTCACTGAAGCTTTCTTT	CASRPGVPLTEAFF	.	TRBJ1-1	.	TRBV28
TGCAGTGCTAGCCCCGGGACAGCGCGCAATTCACCCCTCCACTTT	CSASPGTARNSPLHF	once	TRBJ1-6	TRBD1	TRBV20-1
TGTGCCATCAGTTCTACAGGGCCGAGCACAGATACGCAGTATTTT	CAISSTGPSTDTQYF	few	TRBJ2-3	.	TRBV10-3
TGTGCCACCAGTGAGACGACCGGGACTAGCGGAGACAATGAGCAGTTCTTC	CATSETTGTSGDNEQFF	.	TRBJ2-1	TRBD2	TRBV24-1
TGTGCCAGCGGTAGCGGTTTCGGGGAGCAGTACTTC	CASGSGFGEQYF	.	TRBJ2-7	.	TRBV6-2/TRBV6-3
TGCGCCAGCAGCTACACTCCCGGCGGCGATGGCTACACCTTC	CASSYTPGGDGYTF	.	TRBJ1-2	.	TRBV5-1
TGTGCCAGCAGGCAGTTGGGACTAGCGGGGGGCACAGATACGCAGTATTTT	CASRQLGLAGGTDTQYF	.	TRBJ2-3	TRBD2	TRBV12-3/TRBV12-4
TGTGCCAGCAGCTTAGATCCTATACAGGGAAACACCGGGGAGCTGTTTTTT	CASSLDPIQGNTGELFF	.	TRBJ2-2	.	TRBV11-2
TGCAGCGTTGAGGAGGGGGCGCGGACTGAAGCTTTCTTT	CSVEEGARTEAFF	many	TRBJ1-1	TRBD1	TRBV29-1
TGTGCCAGCAGCTCCGGGGCAAACATTCAGTACTTC	CASSSGANIQYF	.	TRBJ2-4	.	TRBV7-2
TGTGCCACCCAGCCCTGGGACAATGAGCAGTTCTTC	CATQPWDNEQFF	few	TRBJ2-1	.	TRBV7-8
TGCGCCAGCAGCCGCCCGGCGGGGGCTCTGGATACGCAGTATTTT	CASSRPAGALDTQYF	.	TRBJ2-3	.	TRBV4-1
TGTGCCAGCAGTTACGGCGGCAGGGGGCGAAACGAGCAGTACTTC	CASSYGGRGRNEQYF	.	TRBJ2-7	TRBD1	TRBV6-5
TGCAGTGCTGTAAAGGGCAATCAGCCCCAGCATTTT	CSAVKGNQPQHF	few	TRBJ1-5	.	TRBV20-1
TGCGCCAGCAGCCGCGAGGCCGGCGGGACTCTGGCCCAGTACTTC	CASSREAGGTLAQYF	few	TRBJ2-5	.	TRBV5-1
TGTGCCAGCAGCTTAATAGTGATACAGGAACTGCGATCAACTAATGAAAAACTGTTTTTT	CASSLIVIQELRSTNEKLFF	.	TRBJ1-4	.	TRBV7-6
TGTGCCAGCAGCGACGGAAAGAACATGAACACTGAAGCTTTCTTT	CASSDGKNMNTEAFF	.	TRBJ1-1	.	TRBV9
TGTGCCAGCAGCCCTAGCGAGGCGCGAGAGACCCAGTACTTC	CASSPSEARETQYF	.	TRBJ2-5	.	TRBV7-2
TGTGCCAGCTCACCAACGACGGGAGATCGGAGTGAGCAGTTCTTC	CASSPTTGDRSEQFF	once	TRBJ2-1	.	TRBV18
TGTGCCAGCTCACGCTCCGGGACAGGGGAGACTGAAGCTTTCTTT	CASSRSGTGETEAFF	.	TRBJ1-1	TRBD1	TRBV18
TGTGCCAGCGGGGGGGACAGGTCGATAGAGACCCAGTACTTC	CASGGDRSIETQYF	.	TRBJ2-5	.	TRBV7-2
TGCAGCGTTGGTGCGGGGGGGCGGGGAGATACGCAGTATTTT	CSVGAGGRGDTQYF	few	TRBJ2-3	TRBD2	TRBV29-1
TGTGCCAGCAGTTTATCTTGGGGACGGGCTAGAGCCCTCCACTTT	CASSLSWGRARALHF	.	TRBJ1-6	.	TRBV27
TGTGCCATCAAGCCTAGCGGGGCTTACAATGAGCAGTTCTTC	CAIKPSGAYNEQFF	few	TRBJ2-1	TRBD2	TRBV10-3
TGTGCCAGCAGCAAAGGGTACTTC	CASSKGYF	many	TRBJ2-7	.	TRBV21-1
TGTGCCACCGGGACCGGGACAGGGTATCAAGGCTACACCTTC	CATGTGTGYQGYTF	many	TRBJ1-2	TRBD1	TRBV10-3
TGTGCCAGCAGACCAATGGCGGGGCGTCAGGAGCAGTTCTTC	CASRPMAGRQEQFF	few	TRBJ2-1	.	TRBV7-9
TGTGCCAGCAGCCGCAGGCGGGACGGCTACACCTTC	CASSRRRDGYTF	few	TRBJ1-2	.	TRBV11-2
TGTGCCAGCAGGTACACAGGGGGAAGCAATGGCTACACCTTC	CASRYTGGSNGYTF	.	TRBJ1-2	TRBD1	TRBV6-5
TGTGCCAGCAGCCAAGCTTCGGGGTTAGGGGCTTTCTTT	CASSQASGLGAFF	many	TRBJ1-1	.	TRBV16
TGTGCCAGCAGTCTAGGGACGTTTCCCGGGGAGCTGTTTTTT	CASSLGTFPGELFF	.	TRBJ2-2	.	TRBV12-3/TRBV12-4
TGTGCCAGCAGCGTAGTGGACGGGGGCCGGAATGAGCAGTTCTTC	CASSVVDGGRNEQFF	.	TRBJ2-1	.	TRBV9
TGTGCCAGCAGAACTAGCGCCCAAGAGACCCAGTACTTC	CASRTSAQETQYF	.	TRBJ2-5	TRBD2	TRBV7-2